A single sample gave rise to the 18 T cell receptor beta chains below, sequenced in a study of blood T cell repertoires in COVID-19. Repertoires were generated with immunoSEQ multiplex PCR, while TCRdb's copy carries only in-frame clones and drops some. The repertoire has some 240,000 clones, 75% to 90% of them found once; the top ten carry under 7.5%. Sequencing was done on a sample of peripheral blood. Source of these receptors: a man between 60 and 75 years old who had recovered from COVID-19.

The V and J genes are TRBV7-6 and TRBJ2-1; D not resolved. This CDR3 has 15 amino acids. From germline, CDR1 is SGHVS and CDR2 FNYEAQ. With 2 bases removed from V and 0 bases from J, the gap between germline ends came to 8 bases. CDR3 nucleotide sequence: TGTGCCAGCAGCTTACAGATCAGCTCCTACAATGAGCAGTTCTTC. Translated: CASSLQISSYNEQFF.

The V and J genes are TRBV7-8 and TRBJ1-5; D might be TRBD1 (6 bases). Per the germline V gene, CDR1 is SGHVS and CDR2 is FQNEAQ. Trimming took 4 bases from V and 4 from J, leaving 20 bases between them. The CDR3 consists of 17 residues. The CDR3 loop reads CASSSDRTKKLNQPQHF. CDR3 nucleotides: TGTGCCAGCAGCTCGGACAGAACGAAGAAGCTTAATCAGCCCCAGCATTTT.

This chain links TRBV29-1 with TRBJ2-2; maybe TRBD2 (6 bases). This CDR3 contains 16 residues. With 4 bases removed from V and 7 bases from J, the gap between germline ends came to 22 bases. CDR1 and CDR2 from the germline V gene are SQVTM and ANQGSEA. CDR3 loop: CSVGHPGSTAGGELFF. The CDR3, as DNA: TGCAGCGTTGGGCACCCCGGGAGCACGGCCGGCGGGGAGCTGTTTTTT.

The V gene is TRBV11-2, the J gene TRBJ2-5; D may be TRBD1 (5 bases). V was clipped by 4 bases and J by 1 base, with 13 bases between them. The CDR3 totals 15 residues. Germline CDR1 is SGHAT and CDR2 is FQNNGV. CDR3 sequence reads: CASSSIGAIQETQYF. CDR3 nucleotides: TGTGCCAGCAGCTCGATAGGGGCCATCCAAGAGACCCAGTACTTC.

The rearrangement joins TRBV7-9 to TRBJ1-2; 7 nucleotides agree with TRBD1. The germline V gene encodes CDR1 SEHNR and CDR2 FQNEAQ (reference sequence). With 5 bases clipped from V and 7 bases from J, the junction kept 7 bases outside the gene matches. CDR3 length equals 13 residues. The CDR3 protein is CASSPRQGGGYTF. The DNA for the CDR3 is TGTGCCAGCAGCCCCAGACAGGGCGGTGGCTACACCTTC. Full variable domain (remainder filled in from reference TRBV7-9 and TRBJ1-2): DTGVSQNPRHKITKRGQNVTFRCDPISEHNRLYWYRQTLGQGPEFLTYFQNEAQLEKSRLLSDRFSAERPKGSFSTLEIQRTEQGDSAMYLCASSPRQGGGYTFGSGTRLTVV.

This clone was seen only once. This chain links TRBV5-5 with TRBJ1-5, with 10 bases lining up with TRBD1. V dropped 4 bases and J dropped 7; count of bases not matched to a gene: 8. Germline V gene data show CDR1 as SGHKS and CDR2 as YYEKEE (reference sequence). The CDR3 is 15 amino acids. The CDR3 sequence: CASSPRQGAGQPQHF. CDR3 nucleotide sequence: TGTGCCAGCAGCCCGAGACAGGGGGCAGGACAGCCCCAGCATTTT.

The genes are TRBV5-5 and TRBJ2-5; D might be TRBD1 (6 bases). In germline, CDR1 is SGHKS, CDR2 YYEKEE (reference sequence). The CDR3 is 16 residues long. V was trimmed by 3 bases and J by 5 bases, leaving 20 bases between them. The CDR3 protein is CASSSARGPTSETQYF. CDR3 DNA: TGTGCCAGCAGCTCGGCCAGGGGCCCCACCTCGGAGACCCAGTACTTC.

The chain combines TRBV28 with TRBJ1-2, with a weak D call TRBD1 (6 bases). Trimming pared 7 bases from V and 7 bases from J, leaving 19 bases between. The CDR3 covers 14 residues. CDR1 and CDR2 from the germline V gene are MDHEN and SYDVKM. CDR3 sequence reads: CASNAIWEGGGYTF. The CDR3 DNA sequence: TGTGCCAGCAACGCCATCTGGGAGGGGGGTGGCTACACCTTC.

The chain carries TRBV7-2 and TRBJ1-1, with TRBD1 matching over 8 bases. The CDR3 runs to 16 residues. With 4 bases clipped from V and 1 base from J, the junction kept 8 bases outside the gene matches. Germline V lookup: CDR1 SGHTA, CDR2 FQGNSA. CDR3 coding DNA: TGTGCCAGCAGCTCGAAGTCCGGGACAGGGAACACTGAAGCTTTCTTT. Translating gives CASSSKSGTGNTEAFF.

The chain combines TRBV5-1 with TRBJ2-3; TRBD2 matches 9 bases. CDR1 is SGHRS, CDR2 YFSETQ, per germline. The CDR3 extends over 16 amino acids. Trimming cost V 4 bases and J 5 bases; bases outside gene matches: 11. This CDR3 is CASSAGGPLVGDTQYF. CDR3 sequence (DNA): TGCGCCAGCAGCGCGGGGGGGCCGTTGGTTGGAGATACGCAGTATTTT.

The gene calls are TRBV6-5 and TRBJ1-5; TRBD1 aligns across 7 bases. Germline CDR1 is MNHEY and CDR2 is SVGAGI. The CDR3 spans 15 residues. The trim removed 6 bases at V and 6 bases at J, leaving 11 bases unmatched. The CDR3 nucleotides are TGTGCCAGCAGACCGCTACGACAGGGTGCTCAGCCCCAGCATTTT. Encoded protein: CASRPLRQGAQPQHF.

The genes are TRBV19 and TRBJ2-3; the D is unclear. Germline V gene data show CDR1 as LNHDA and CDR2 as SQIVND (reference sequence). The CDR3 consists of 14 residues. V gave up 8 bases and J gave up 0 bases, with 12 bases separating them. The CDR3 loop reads CASWATASTDTQYF. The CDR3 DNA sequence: TGTGCCAGTTGGGCCACCGCTAGCACAGATACGCAGTATTTT.

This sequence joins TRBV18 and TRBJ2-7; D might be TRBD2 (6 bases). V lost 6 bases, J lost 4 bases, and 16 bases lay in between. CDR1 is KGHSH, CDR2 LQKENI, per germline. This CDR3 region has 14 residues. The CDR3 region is CASSLDTAGYEQYF. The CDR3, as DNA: TGTGCCAGCTCTTTGGACACCGCGGGATACGAGCAGTACTTC.

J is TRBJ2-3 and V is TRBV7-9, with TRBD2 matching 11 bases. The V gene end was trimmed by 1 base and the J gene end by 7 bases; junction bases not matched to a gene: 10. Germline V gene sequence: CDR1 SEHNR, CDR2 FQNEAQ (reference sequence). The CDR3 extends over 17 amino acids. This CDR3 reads CASSLGGTSGRAYTQYF. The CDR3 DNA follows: TGTGCCAGCAGCTTAGGAGGGACTAGCGGCCGCGCGTATACGCAGTATTTT.

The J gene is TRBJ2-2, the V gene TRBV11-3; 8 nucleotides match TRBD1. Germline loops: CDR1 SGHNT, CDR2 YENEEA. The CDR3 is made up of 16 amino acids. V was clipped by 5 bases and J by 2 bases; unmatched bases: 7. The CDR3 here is CASSRWTGKNTGELFF. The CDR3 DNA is TGTGCCAGCAGCCGGTGGACAGGGAAAAACACCGGGGAGCTGTTTTTT.

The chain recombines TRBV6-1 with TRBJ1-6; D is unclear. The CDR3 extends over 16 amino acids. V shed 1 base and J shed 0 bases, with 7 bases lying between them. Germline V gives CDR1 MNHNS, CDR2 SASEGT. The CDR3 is CASSEGVSSYNSPLHF. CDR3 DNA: TGTGCCAGCAGTGAAGGCGTTAGCTCCTATAATTCACCCCTCCACTTT.

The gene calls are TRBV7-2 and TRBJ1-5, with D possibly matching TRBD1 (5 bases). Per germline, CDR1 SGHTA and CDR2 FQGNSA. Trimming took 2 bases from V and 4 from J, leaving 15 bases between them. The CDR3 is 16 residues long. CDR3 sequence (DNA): TGTGCCAGCAGCTTATTACGATCGGGGGTTAATCAGCCCCAGCATTTT. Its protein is CASSLLRSGVNQPQHF.

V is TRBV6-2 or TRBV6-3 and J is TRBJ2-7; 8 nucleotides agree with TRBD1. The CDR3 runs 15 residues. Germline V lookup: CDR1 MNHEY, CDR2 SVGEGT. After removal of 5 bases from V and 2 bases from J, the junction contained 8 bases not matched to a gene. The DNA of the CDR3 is TGTGCCAGCAGTCCCAGGACAGGGTCCCCCTACGAGCAGTACTTC. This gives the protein CASSPRTGSPYEQYF.